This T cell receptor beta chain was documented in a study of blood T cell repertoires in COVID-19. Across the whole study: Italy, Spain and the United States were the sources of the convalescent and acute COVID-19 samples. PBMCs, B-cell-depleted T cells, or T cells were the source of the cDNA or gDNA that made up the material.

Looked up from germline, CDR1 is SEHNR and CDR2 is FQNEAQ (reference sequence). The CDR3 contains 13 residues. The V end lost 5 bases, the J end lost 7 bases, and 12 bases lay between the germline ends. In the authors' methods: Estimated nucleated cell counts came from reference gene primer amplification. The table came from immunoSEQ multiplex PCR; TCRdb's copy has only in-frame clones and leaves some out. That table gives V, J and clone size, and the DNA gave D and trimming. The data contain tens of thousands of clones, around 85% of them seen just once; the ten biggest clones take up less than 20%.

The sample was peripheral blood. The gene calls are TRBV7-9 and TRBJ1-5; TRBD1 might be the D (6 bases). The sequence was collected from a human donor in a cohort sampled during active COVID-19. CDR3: CASSLEGGQPQHF. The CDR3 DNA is TGTGCCAGCAGCCTTGAAGGGGGACAGCCCCAGCATTTT.